One T cell receptor (beta chain) is described in this entry. The antigen remains unidentified. The data are from a study of Ad26.COV2.S vaccination and SARS-CoV-2 variants. For the study at large: The trial was COV1001 and the donor's arm was Ad26.COV2.S. Intramuscularly, Ad26.COV2.S was given either once or twice, 56 days apart. Study outcomes and limitations: Reported post-vaccination CD8+ and CD4+ T cell responses to spike showed substantial breadth. Spike-specific TCR breadth was greater after Ad26.COV2.S than placebo.

Per germline, CDR1 SEHNR and CDR2 FQNEAQ (reference sequence). This CDR3 spans 15 amino acids. Trimming removed 3 bases from V and 7 bases from J, with 18 bases in between. Specified treatment: 19 received Ad26.COV2.S at low or high dose, single or two shots; about 5 received placebo; per-sample allocation not given. Day 63 after the first vaccine or placebo injection was the time point for sampling. Sequencing used immunoSEQ multiplex PCR; TCRdb keeps in-frame clones, though not all of them. Of about 320,000 clones in the sample, around 84% were seen once. The sequencing here drew on peripheral blood, taken in a trial of Ad26.COV2.S vaccine versus placebo. This sequence was found in a person between 18 and 65 years old who received the Ad26.COV2.S COVID-19 vaccine or a placebo. This chain uses TRBV7-9 with TRBJ2-5, with D perhaps TRBD2 (6 bases). CDR3 loop: CASSFRLDLRATQYF. CDR3 nucleotides: TGTGCCAGCAGCTTCAGACTAGATCTTAGGGCGACCCAGTACTTC.